This T cell receptor (beta chain) was captured in a study of cytomegalovirus exposure and HLA in healthy donors (dated by TCRdb to between 2016 and 2019). In terms of the full investigation: An earlier analysis of fewer than 750 of the donors reported approximately 300 Gb of sequence data and about 120 million unique TCR beta sequences obtained from some 200 million T cells. An early release covering about 600 HLA-typed donors comprised about 290 gigabases of sequencing data and 85 million or so unique TCR sequences. Of the roughly 400 genotyped donors, roughly 80% fell in the genetic ancestry cluster associated with self-reported Caucasian donors. The study aimed to test whether signatures of past pathogen exposure could be identified by cataloging public T cell receptors. The study used immunosequencing to profile the T cell repertoires of several hundred subjects and linked those repertoires to cytomegalovirus serostatus. Besides the first cohort of 550 to 750 subjects, a separate validation cohort made up of some 110 different subjects was used. To predict cytomegalovirus infection status, the study combined high-throughput TCR immunosequencing, statistical association of individual TCRs with disease status, and machine learning. A later analysis re-analyzed previously published TCR beta repertoires from 650 to 800 donors and added high-resolution HLA genotyping to study TCR occurrence patterns. Rather than using new phenotypic data, the later analysis identified candidate immune exposures from TCR beta sequences and from how often those sequences occurred across donors. To decide whether each TCR beta V gene segment behaved as functional or pseudogenic, an earlier analysis of some 540 of the donors relied on high-throughput TCR beta sequencing. Alongside the repertoire data, information on donor age, sex, ethnicity and CMV serostatus was compiled. A later genetic analysis used genome-wide SNP genotypes for about 60% of the 666 donors, treating that subset as a discovery cohort. Every discovery cohort repertoire had been produced on one sequencing platform. HLA typing included class I and class II loci at four-digit resolution. Typing coverage varied by locus: roughly 620-640 donors for A, B, C, DRB1 and DQB1; roughly 510 for DQA1; 600 to 610 for DPA1; approximately 470 for DPB1. A handful of DR-DQ haplotypes were handled as single units for association and clustering because linkage in the cohort was strong. On average, approximately 250,000 unique TCR beta nucleotide sequences were sequenced per donor among some 420 genotyped donors of the cohort, with 15% to 20% of those sequences being non-productive.

The cohort consisted of hundreds of healthy bone marrow donors. All cohort members were sampled while nominally healthy, although unrecorded immune exposures were likely present. The donor was CMV seronegative and belonged to the group of around 350 seronegative cohort members. Every donor gave a peripheral blood sample, and the peripheral blood mononuclear cells from that sample were used for TCR beta sequencing. The Qiagen DNeasy Blood Extraction Kit was used to extract genomic DNA from the blood cell samples. For this clone: Which antigen it targets is not known.

Library creation used the immunoSEQ multiplex PCR assay. For the multiplex PCR, a mixture combining 60 forward primers for TCR Vbeta segments and 13 reverse primers for TCR Jbeta segments was used. A multiplex PCR assay on genomic DNA amplified the CDR3 region of rearranged TCR beta genes. Amplified TCR beta libraries were sequenced as 87-base-pair reads on the Illumina HiSeq System. The study's processing was this. Across the 700 or so repertoires, a later analysis counted 80 million or so unique TCR beta chains, 9.5 million to 12 million of which were shared by at least two donors. Raw reads were error-corrected and collapsed into unique sequences by a nearest-neighbor algorithm in which closely related sequences were merged to remove PCR and sequencing errors. To assign V, D and J gene segments, CDR3 sequences were aligned to IMGT reference sequences. For a sequence to be retained, at least a six-nucleotide match to both a V gene segment and a J gene segment was required. Rearrangements were called productive when the CDR3 lacked stop codons and stayed in frame with V and J; all others were non-productive. CDR3 was defined by IMGT convention, running from the second conserved V-encoded cysteine to the conserved J-encoded phenylalanine. In an earlier analysis of approximately 500 of the donors, sequences lacking an unambiguous match to a single V gene segment were excluded. In an earlier analysis of 450 to 700 of the donors, V segments were called functional above 56.7% productive rearrangements and were called segregating when the between-donor standard deviation exceeded 5%. A statistical classification framework was built for diagnosing cytomegalovirus status from the catalog of TCR beta chain sequences. In a later analysis, V and J genes were assigned by comparing TCR nucleotide sequences against IMGT/GENE-DB human TR gene sequences. Using the TCRdist pipeline, a later analysis assigned CDR3 sequences along with most-parsimonious VDJ recombination scenarios. A later analysis defined each TCR beta chain by its CDR3 amino acid sequence plus V-gene family, and excluded reads lacking a unique V-gene family. A later analysis removed several hundred highly shared, low-generation-probability nucleotide sequences to deal with suspected cross-contamination and a sequencing artifact. In a later analysis, a clonal expansion index for each public chain was calculated from normalized within-repertoire ranks of inferred template counts. In a later analysis, generation probabilities were computed using a VDJ recombination model fitted to out-of-frame rearrangements, and the results were checked against IGoR. A later analysis scored TCR-TCR, TCR-HLA and TCR-CMV co-occurrence with hypergeometric tests, applying a repertoire-size bias correction to TCR pairs. To estimate false discovery rates, a later analysis permuted the HLA or CMV assignments 20 times. In a later analysis, co-occurring TCRs were grouped with DBSCAN, and TCRdist sequence similarity was added when clustering was performed within HLA-allele-positive subsets. Repertoires with fewer than 30,000 or more than 120,000 public chains, plus five repertoires with anomalous nucleotide sharing, were excluded from co-occurrence clustering. TCRdb limited this immuneACCESS table to in-frame rearrangements with V and J called. A share of clones is missing; checked studies link under half to unresolved V genes, and the rest is unexplained. V, J and clone size derive from that table, while D and trimming were established from the DNA sequence. For this sample, the table gives about 190,000 clones. Approximately 6.5% of the sample comes from the top ten.

The full study reports these points: The presence/absence analyses assumed that sequencing depth was roughly uniform across donors, and that assumption may not be true. A group of highly shared sequence variants was considered likely to be a technical artifact of the sequencing pipeline. A further reported finding was that TCR beta sequences accurately predicted the HLA-A and HLA-B alleles for most subjects in the first cohort. Compared with equally common non-associated chains, HLA-associated TCR beta chains in a later analysis were more clonally expanded and had lower generation probabilities. A later analysis reported that several top co-occurrence clusters appeared linked to parvovirus B19, influenza, CMV and Epstein-Barr virus. According to a later analysis, TCR association rates differed among HLA loci, with DRB1 alleles showing the most associated TCRs and HLA-C alleles showing the fewest. A few of the identified cytomegalovirus-associated TCR beta chains were confirmed in vitro to be specific for cytomegalovirus antigens. The earlier analysis of approximately 560 of the donors excluded 15 to 20 rarely observed V segments, including chromosome 9 orphons, because counts were too low. Correlated functional status among segregating V segments might reflect linkage disequilibrium, but an unknown experimental factor could not be ruled out. When HLA alleles, especially DR and DQ, strongly co-occurred, TCR associations were difficult to assign to individual alleles. In a later analysis, 16,951 TCR beta sequences were associated with specific HLA alleles at a false discovery rate of 0.05. In an earlier analysis of more than 450 of the donors, most TCR beta V segments were observed in productive rearrangements about 90% or about 30% of the time, broadly matching IMGT annotations. Most TCR sequences were observed very rarely across donors, whereas some public TCRs were present in many individuals. This cohort had only TCR beta chains sequenced, and the lack of alpha or paired-chain data limited which features could be detected. According to the authors, the approach could potentially be generalized to other disease states and immunological phenotypes. According to a later analysis, most CMV-associated TCR beta chains appeared to be HLA-restricted, and the HLA associations seemed to be driven largely by CMV exposure. Immune exposure information for the cohort was limited to CMV serostatus. HLA typing was unavailable for some donors at each locus, so association tests used only the typed subset. According to a later genetic analysis, donors in an Asian-associated ancestry cluster had fewer N-insertions in productive TCRs than the approximately 670-donor mean. A later genetic analysis associated a missense DCLRE1C variant with V-gene and J-gene trimming of TCR beta chains, and an independent cohort replicated the association. The study listed 164 TCR beta chains as associated with cytomegalovirus. In both the original and validation cohorts, the classifier was reported to diagnose cytomegalovirus status with high specificity and sensitivity.

The sequence came from a man aged 30 to 45 in good health and CMV-seronegative. The sequenced sample was PBMCs.

The CDR3 reads CAWKQITGLHYGYTF. The DNA reads TGTGCCTGGAAACAAATCACAGGGCTTCACTATGGCTACACCTTC. The rearrangement combines TRBV30 with TRBJ1-2; the D gene is perhaps TRBD1, on 6 matching bases. The CDR3 runs 15 residues from the cysteine to the phenylalanine. Left in the record is the CDR3 DNA by itself, 45 bases read in frame from the first base. From a lookup of the germline V gene (reference sequence), CDR1 and CDR2 are GTSNPN and SVGIG. Relative to germline, V is 4 bases shorter and J is 3 bases shorter, with 18 bases between their ends.